This is a list of T cell receptor beta chains from one sample in a study of cytomegalovirus exposure and HLA in healthy donors. Assay used: immunoSEQ multiplex PCR; TCRdb lists only in-frame clones, some missing. This table has 35,000 to 50,000 clones, 70% to 85% appearing once. Sequencing was performed on PBMCs. Source of these receptors: a man in his thirties or forties in good health and CMV-seronegative. Each CDR3 is given with its conserved first and last residue. The order of the fields is D gene, J gene, V gene, clone size, CDR3 DNA, CDR3 protein. A D gene is named only where the DNA matches it firmly. Clone size, where shown, is once, few, many, or a class for clones that have expanded.

d_call: NA; j_call: TRBJ2-3; v_call: TRBV7-9; clone_size: NA; cdr3_nt: TGTTCCAGCAGCTTAAGGGCAGGGCCCCCAGATACGCAGTATTTT; cdr3_aa: CSSSLRAGPPDTQYF
d_call: NA; j_call: TRBJ2-2; v_call: TRBV2; clone_size: NA; cdr3_nt: TGTGCCAGCAGTGAAGCGCTAGCCGGAGCCGGGGAGCTGTTTTTT; cdr3_aa: CASSEALAGAGELFF
d_call: TRBD2; j_call: TRBJ2-7; v_call: TRBV28; clone_size: NA; cdr3_nt: TGTGCCAGCCGAAGAGGGAGCGGGAGGGCTGGGAGGACCTACGAGCAGTACTTC; cdr3_aa: CASRRGSGRAGRTYEQYF
d_call: TRBD2; j_call: TRBJ2-4; v_call: TRBV7-9; clone_size: NA; cdr3_nt: TGTGCCAGCAGCATCCTTGGGACTAGCGAGGCCAAAAACATTCAGTACTTC; cdr3_aa: CASSILGTSEAKNIQYF
d_call: TRBD1; j_call: TRBJ1-1; v_call: TRBV7-2; clone_size: few; cdr3_nt: TGTGCCAGCAGCCCCGGGACAGGCCATGTCAACACTGAAGCTTTCTTT; cdr3_aa: CASSPGTGHVNTEAFF
d_call: TRBD2; j_call: TRBJ2-7; v_call: TRBV4-3; clone_size: NA; cdr3_nt: TGCGCCAGCAGCCCTTATCAAATCCAAGCGGGACCTAACTACGAGCAGTACTTC; cdr3_aa: CASSPYQIQAGPNYEQYF
d_call: NA; j_call: TRBJ1-1; v_call: TRBV29-1; clone_size: few; cdr3_nt: TGCAGCGGTTGTCAGATGAACACTGAAGCTTTCTTT; cdr3_aa: CSGCQMNTEAFF
d_call: NA; j_call: TRBJ1-1; v_call: TRBV10-3; clone_size: NA; cdr3_nt: TGTGCCACCGGAGCGGTACAGATTGAAGCTTTCTTT; cdr3_aa: CATGAVQIEAFF
d_call: TRBD1; j_call: TRBJ1-6; v_call: TRBV7-9; clone_size: NA; cdr3_nt: TGTGCCAGCAGCTTACGGAAGGGACAGGAGAAGAATTCACCCCTCCACTTT; cdr3_aa: CASSLRKGQEKNSPLHF
d_call: NA; j_call: TRBJ2-5; v_call: TRBV7-7; clone_size: NA; cdr3_nt: TGTGCCAGCAGCTTAGGAGTCGGGAGCCAAGAGACCCAGTACTTC; cdr3_aa: CASSLGVGSQETQYF
d_call: NA; j_call: TRBJ1-5; v_call: TRBV19; clone_size: NA; cdr3_nt: TGTGCCAGTAGTACGCCCCTGGGTAGGGGTAGCAATCAGCCCCAGCATTTT; cdr3_aa: CASSTPLGRGSNQPQHF
d_call: TRBD1; j_call: TRBJ2-1; v_call: TRBV4-3; clone_size: NA; cdr3_nt: TGCGCCAGCAGCCGAAAACGATCAACAGGGGCAAAAACTACAAGTGAGCAGTTCTTC; cdr3_aa: CASSRKRSTGAKTTSEQFF
d_call: TRBD2; j_call: TRBJ2-3; v_call: TRBV5-4; clone_size: once; cdr3_nt: TGTGCCAGCAGCTTGGGACTAGCGGAACTCACAGATACGCAGTATTTT; cdr3_aa: CASSLGLAELTDTQYF
d_call: NA; j_call: TRBJ1-4; v_call: TRBV2; clone_size: few; cdr3_nt: TGTGCCAGCAGTGGGGGAGGACGGGAAAAACTGTTTTTT; cdr3_aa: CASSGGGREKLFF
d_call: TRBD2; j_call: TRBJ2-1; v_call: TRBV28; clone_size: NA; cdr3_nt: TGTGCCAGCAGTTTAGATGCGGGACTAGCATACAATGAGCAGTTCTTC; cdr3_aa: CASSLDAGLAYNEQFF
d_call: TRBD2; j_call: TRBJ2-7; v_call: TRBV29-1; clone_size: NA; cdr3_nt: TGCAGCGTTCGGTTCCCGGGGGGGACCTACGAGCAGTACTTC; cdr3_aa: CSVRFPGGTYEQYF
d_call: TRBD1; j_call: TRBJ2-7; v_call: TRBV27; clone_size: NA; cdr3_nt: TGTGCCAGCAGAAGGACAGGGAGCCCCGGCTACTACGAGCAGTACTTC; cdr3_aa: CASRRTGSPGYYEQYF
d_call: TRBD2; j_call: TRBJ2-3; v_call: TRBV7-7; clone_size: NA; cdr3_nt: TGTGCCAGCAGCTTAGGCGGCGGGAGAGGGGATACGCAGTATTTT; cdr3_aa: CASSLGGGRGDTQYF
d_call: TRBD1; j_call: TRBJ1-1; v_call: TRBV27; clone_size: few; cdr3_nt: TGTGCCAGCAGTGAACAGGGGAGGACTGAAGCTTTCTTT; cdr3_aa: CASSEQGRTEAFF
d_call: NA; j_call: TRBJ2-4; v_call: TRBV7-9; clone_size: NA; cdr3_nt: TGTGCCAGCAGCTTACTGGTCACTTCGGGGGCCAAAAACATTCAGTACTTC; cdr3_aa: CASSLLVTSGAKNIQYF
d_call: TRBD1; j_call: TRBJ2-3; v_call: TRBV7-7; clone_size: NA; cdr3_nt: TGTGCCAGCAGCTTAGGGACAGGGGTGACAGATACGCAGTATTTT; cdr3_aa: CASSLGTGVTDTQYF
d_call: NA; j_call: TRBJ1-2; v_call: TRBV27; clone_size: NA; cdr3_nt: TGTGCCAGCAGTTTATCTCGGAGAACTCCTAACTATGGCTACACCTTC; cdr3_aa: CASSLSRRTPNYGYTF
d_call: TRBD1; j_call: TRBJ1-1; v_call: TRBV7-9; clone_size: NA; cdr3_nt: TGTGCCAGCAGCTGGGACAGGGAGTTTTTAGAAGCTTTCTTT; cdr3_aa: CASSWDREFLEAFF
d_call: TRBD1; j_call: TRBJ1-6; v_call: TRBV11-2; clone_size: NA; cdr3_nt: TGTGCCAGCAGCTTAGGGGACAGGGGGCTAAATTCACCCCTCCACTTT; cdr3_aa: CASSLGDRGLNSPLHF
d_call: NA; j_call: TRBJ1-1; v_call: TRBV5-1; clone_size: NA; cdr3_nt: TGCGCCAGCAGTGGCCAGATGAACACTGAAGCTTTCTTT; cdr3_aa: CASSGQMNTEAFF
d_call: NA; j_call: TRBJ1-2; v_call: TRBV27; clone_size: NA; cdr3_nt: TGTGCCAGCAGTTTAAACGGGGATAACTATGGCTACACCTTC; cdr3_aa: CASSLNGDNYGYTF
d_call: TRBD2; j_call: TRBJ2-7; v_call: TRBV7-2; clone_size: NA; cdr3_nt: TGTGCCAGCAGCTTTCTCCCCCTCGGGACTACCTACGAGCAGTACTTC; cdr3_aa: CASSFLPLGTTYEQYF
d_call: NA; j_call: TRBJ1-6; v_call: TRBV27; clone_size: once; cdr3_nt: TGTGCCAGCAGTTTATTCGACAGCTTACCTTCACCCCTCCACTTT; cdr3_aa: CASSLFDSLPSPLHF
d_call: TRBD2; j_call: TRBJ2-5; v_call: TRBV4-3; clone_size: few; cdr3_nt: TGCGCCAGCAGCCTAGGAACGGGAGGGCCGGAGACCCAGTACTTC; cdr3_aa: CASSLGTGGPETQYF
d_call: TRBD2; j_call: TRBJ2-1; v_call: TRBV7-2; clone_size: NA; cdr3_nt: TGTGCCAGCAGCTCCAGGGAGGCCGGGTTGGCTAGCGGAAACAATGAGCAGTTCTTC; cdr3_aa: CASSSREAGLASGNNEQFF
d_call: NA; j_call: TRBJ2-3; v_call: TRBV6-5; clone_size: NA; cdr3_nt: TGTGCCAGCAGTCACCAGGGGCTGGGCACAGATACGCAGTATTTT; cdr3_aa: CASSHQGLGTDTQYF
d_call: TRBD2; j_call: TRBJ2-5; v_call: TRBV5-4; clone_size: NA; cdr3_nt: TGTGCCAGCAGCTCGCGGACTAGCGGTGAGGAGACCCAGTACTTC; cdr3_aa: CASSSRTSGEETQYF
d_call: TRBD2; j_call: TRBJ2-2; v_call: TRBV5-1; clone_size: NA; cdr3_nt: TGCGCCAGCAGTTGGCGGGAGAGGACCGGGGAGCTGTTTTTT; cdr3_aa: CASSWRERTGELFF
d_call: NA; j_call: TRBJ1-4; v_call: TRBV2; clone_size: NA; cdr3_nt: TGTGCCAGCAGCCAGGACAGAGTTAATGAAAAACTGTTTTTT; cdr3_aa: CASSQDRVNEKLFF
d_call: NA; j_call: TRBJ1-1; v_call: TRBV4-3; clone_size: few; cdr3_nt: TGCGCCAGCAGCCAAGATCAATACAGGGACACTGAAGCTTTCTTT; cdr3_aa: CASSQDQYRDTEAFF
d_call: TRBD1; j_call: TRBJ2-7; v_call: TRBV18; clone_size: NA; cdr3_nt: TGTGCCAGCTCACCACCGAGGACAGGGGACTACGAGCAGTACTTC; cdr3_aa: CASSPPRTGDYEQYF
d_call: NA; j_call: TRBJ1-2; v_call: TRBV11-2; clone_size: NA; cdr3_nt: TGTGCCAGCAGCTTAGTTCAGGGTTATGGCTACACCTTC; cdr3_aa: CASSLVQGYGYTF
d_call: TRBD2; j_call: TRBJ2-3; v_call: TRBV7-2; clone_size: NA; cdr3_nt: TGTGCCAGCAGCTTAACTAGCGGGAGGGCCGTCACAGATACGCAGTATTTT; cdr3_aa: CASSLTSGRAVTDTQYF
d_call: NA; j_call: TRBJ1-2; v_call: TRBV7-2; clone_size: NA; cdr3_nt: TGTGCCAGCAGCCCCTTCCGGGAGTATGGCTACACCTTC; cdr3_aa: CASSPFREYGYTF
d_call: NA; j_call: TRBJ1-5; v_call: TRBV7-2; clone_size: once; cdr3_nt: TGTGCCAGCAGCCCAGCGAGGGTAGGCAATCAGCCCCAGCATTTT; cdr3_aa: CASSPARVGNQPQHF
d_call: TRBD1; j_call: TRBJ2-3; v_call: TRBV11-2; clone_size: NA; cdr3_nt: TGTGCCAGCAGCTTTACAGGGGTACGCACAGATACGCAGTATTTT; cdr3_aa: CASSFTGVRTDTQYF
d_call: TRBD1; j_call: TRBJ2-7; v_call: TRBV7-9; clone_size: few; cdr3_nt: TGTGCCGGAGGGACAGGGGATAACTACGAGCAGTACTTC; cdr3_aa: CAGGTGDNYEQYF
d_call: TRBD2; j_call: TRBJ2-3; v_call: TRBV18; clone_size: NA; cdr3_nt: TGTGCCAGCGCCCCGGGACTAGCAACAGATACGCAGTATTTT; cdr3_aa: CASAPGLATDTQYF
d_call: NA; j_call: TRBJ2-7; v_call: TRBV30; clone_size: NA; cdr3_nt: TGTGCCTGGAGTGTACTTTACGGAGATGGGGAGCAGTACTTT; cdr3_aa: CAWSVLYGDGEQYF
d_call: TRBD2; j_call: TRBJ2-1; v_call: TRBV7-9; clone_size: NA; cdr3_nt: TGTGCCAGCAGACACGGACTAGCGGACTACAATGAGCAGTTCTTC; cdr3_aa: CASRHGLADYNEQFF
d_call: NA; j_call: TRBJ1-1; v_call: TRBV19; clone_size: NA; cdr3_nt: TGTGCCAGTAGTCCCCAGGGTTCCGGTGAAGCTTTCTTT; cdr3_aa: CASSPQGSGEAFF
d_call: TRBD2; j_call: TRBJ2-7; v_call: TRBV7-9; clone_size: NA; cdr3_nt: TGTTCCAGCAGCTTAACCAGCGGGGCCTACGAGCAGTACTTC; cdr3_aa: CSSSLTSGAYEQYF
d_call: TRBD1; j_call: TRBJ1-2; v_call: TRBV2; clone_size: once; cdr3_nt: TGTGCCAGCAGTGACAGGGGGCGATATGGCTACACCTTC; cdr3_aa: CASSDRGRYGYTF
d_call: NA; j_call: TRBJ1-2; v_call: TRBV14; clone_size: NA; cdr3_nt: TGTGCCAGCAGCCAAGATCTAGAGGATGGCTACACCTTC; cdr3_aa: CASSQDLEDGYTF
d_call: NA; j_call: TRBJ1-6; v_call: TRBV6-1; clone_size: once; cdr3_nt: TGTGCCAGCAGTGAAGCCAGACATGCCTCAAATTCACCCCTCCACTTT; cdr3_aa: CASSEARHASNSPLHF
d_call: TRBD2; j_call: TRBJ2-1; v_call: TRBV4-3; clone_size: NA; cdr3_nt: TGCGCCAGCAGCCAAGAGACGCGGGGGTACAATGAGCAGTTCTTC; cdr3_aa: CASSQETRGYNEQFF
d_call: NA; j_call: TRBJ1-6; v_call: TRBV7-9; clone_size: NA; cdr3_nt: TGTGCCAGCAGCCCCGAGGCAGTGAGGAATTCACCCCTCCACTTT; cdr3_aa: CASSPEAVRNSPLHF
d_call: NA; j_call: TRBJ1-2; v_call: TRBV2; clone_size: NA; cdr3_nt: TGTGCCAGCAGTGAACAGGGGTTGAGGGATGGCTACACCTTC; cdr3_aa: CASSEQGLRDGYTF
d_call: NA; j_call: TRBJ2-1; v_call: TRBV19; clone_size: NA; cdr3_nt: TGTGCCAGTCGGAGGGAGTCTAACGATGAGCAGTTCTTC; cdr3_aa: CASRRESNDEQFF
d_call: TRBD2; j_call: TRBJ2-3; v_call: TRBV7-3; clone_size: NA; cdr3_nt: TGTGCCAGCAGCTTAAGGACTAGCGGGAGGGCTAGCACAGATACGCAGTATTTT; cdr3_aa: CASSLRTSGRASTDTQYF
d_call: TRBD2; j_call: TRBJ2-1; v_call: TRBV7-7; clone_size: NA; cdr3_nt: TGTGCCAGCAGCCCGGGACTAGCGGGAGAGGTCCCCTCAGTCAATGAGCAGTTCTTC; cdr3_aa: CASSPGLAGEVPSVNEQFF
d_call: TRBD1; j_call: TRBJ1-5; v_call: TRBV19; clone_size: NA; cdr3_nt: TGTGCCAGTAGTGGGACAGGATTTTCATCTAGCAATCAGCCCCAGCATTTT; cdr3_aa: CASSGTGFSSSNQPQHF